This TCR beta chain was identified in a study of blood T cell repertoires in COVID-19 (dated by TCRdb to 2018 to 2020). Some background on the complete study: Samples covering the acute and convalescent phases of COVID-19 were provided by collaborators in the United States, Italy and Spain. The prospective study material was composed of cDNA or gDNA derived from T cells, B-cell-depleted T cells, or PBMCs. Deeply sampled blood TCRbeta repertoires from subjects exposed to, actively infected with, or recovered from COVID-19 were included in the dataset. A de-identified subject ID, COVID-19 status, age in years and sex were almost always included in the sample metadata. The samples were drawn from the first 160 participants of the ongoing ImmuneRACE study and from some 1,300 subjects provided by 6 global collaborators. A freely available public database, intended as a resource for researchers studying the immune response to SARS-CoV-2, is where the repertoires were released. Where HLA class I and class II types were available, the types were taken from metadata supplied by the sample provider, not from assay-based typing. What the work shows at the level of the full study, not this receptor alone: How much clinical and demographic metadata was included differed by source and by participant, and the metadata was provided uncurated.

Remarks on this clone: What antigen it recognizes has not been identified. Nothing much larger sits one base from this clone, and base qualities are not available.

Collaborating institutions collected whole blood in K2EDTA tubes following their own protocols. Collaborator samples were shipped for TCRbeta analysis as frozen whole blood, isolated PBMCs, or DNA extracted from either sample type. TCRbeta CDR3 regions were amplified from genomic DNA by means of the immunoSEQ Assay, a bias-controlled multiplex PCR. Regarding the original processing steps: The number of nucleated cells in each sample was estimated by amplification of reference gene primers within the assay. To quantify the absolute abundance of each unique TCRbeta CDR3 rearrangement, sequence reads were collapsed and filtered. For each sample, productive Simpson clonality was calculated as the square root of Simpson's diversity index over productive rearrangements. TCRdb provides this immuneACCESS table in a form limited to in-frame rearrangements. Some clones are lacking; in checked studies, under half of them reflect an unresolved V gene, and why the rest are absent is not known. V, J and clone size are those of that table, while D and trimming were read from the DNA. This sample holds 130,000 or so clones; around 82% were observed only once. The ten largest clones take up around 1.4% of the sample.

V was cut back by 0 bases and J by 5 bases, leaving a gap of 7 bases between them. From cysteine to phenylalanine, the CDR3 is 13 amino acids long. Here the CDR3 DNA is all that survives: 39 bases in frame from base 1. In the germline V gene, CDR1 corresponds to KGHSH and CDR2 to LQKENI. Sequencing used peripheral blood. The chain was built from TRBV18 and TRBJ2-5; too little of a D gene remains to name it. The sequence was obtained from a man in his 60s with acute or convalescent COVID-19. The CDR3 loop reads CASSPPSVETQYF. The DNA is as follows: TGTGCCAGCTCACCACCCTCAGTCGAGACCCAGTACTTC.